The 12 T cell receptor beta chains reported below all come from one sample, sequenced in a study of blood T cell repertoires in COVID-19. Clones were sequenced by immunoSEQ multiplex PCR, and TCRdb holds only the in-frame ones, with some missing. The sample has fewer than 130,000 clones, around four fifths seen once. The sequenced material came from peripheral blood. The receptors stem from a woman between 55 and 75 years old with acute or convalescent COVID-19.

The CDR3 region has the DNA TGTGCCAGCAAACTAGAGGCGACCTATAATTCACCCCTCCACTTT. Translation: CASKLEATYNSPLHF. The chain combines TRBV27 with TRBJ1-6; D gene uncertain. CDR1 and CDR2 (germline): MNHEY, SMNVEV (reference sequence). The CDR3 covers 15 residues. Deletions cut 7 bases from V and 2 bases from J, with 12 bases between.

CDR3 in DNA: TGTGCCAGCAGCCCTTCCGGGACAGGCCGCGGTGAAAAACTGTTTTTT. Its protein product is CASSPSGTGRGEKLFF. J is TRBJ1-4 and V is TRBV7-9; TRBD1 matches 8 bases. Germline loops: CDR1 SEHNR, CDR2 FQNEAQ (reference sequence). The CDR3 is 16 residues long. V dropped 5 bases and J dropped 7; count of bases not matched to a gene: 12.

The chain recombines TRBV4-2 with TRBJ1-5, with 11 bases that match TRBD1. The CDR3 runs to 18 residues. Germline assignment: CDR1 LGHNA and CDR2 YNFKEQ. V lost 1 base and J lost 2; bases outside the gene matches: 7. The CDR3 spells CASSQGTGGVLGNQPQHF. CDR3 bases: TGTGCCAGCAGCCAAGGGACAGGGGGCGTTTTGGGCAATCAGCCCCAGCATTTT.

The V and J genes are TRBV18 and TRBJ1-4; D might be TRBD1 (6 bases). The CDR3 is 14 amino acids. With 6 bases removed from V and 8 bases from J, the gap between germline ends came to 16 bases. Per germline, CDR1 KGHSH and CDR2 LQKENI. CDR3 region: CASSQGISGEKLFF. The CDR3 DNA follows: TGTGCCAGCTCGCAGGGGATCTCGGGGGAAAAACTGTTTTTT.

CDR3 coding DNA: TGCGCCAGCAGCCAAGAGGGAAGGGTGGGGGGTTGGTATGGCTACACCTTC. This translates into CASSQEGRVGGWYGYTF. The genes are TRBV4-1 and TRBJ1-2; D might be TRBD1 (5 bases). The CDR3 runs to 17 residues. CDR1 is MGHRA, CDR2 YSYEKL, per germline. The germline V and J ends were trimmed by 0 bases and 5 bases, with 19 bases remaining between them.

This chain joins TRBV11-2 and TRBJ1-4, with 9 nucleotides matching TRBD1. CDR3 length equals 17 residues. From germline, CDR1 is SGHAT and CDR2 FQNNGV. With 0 bases clipped from V and 7 bases from J, the junction kept 9 bases outside the gene matches. CDR3: CASSLELAGQGLEKLFF. The CDR3, as DNA: TGTGCCAGCAGCTTAGAACTGGCAGGACAGGGGCTTGAAAAACTGTTTTTT.

The CDR3 sequence: CASTSSGTSGTEQYF. CDR3 coding DNA: TGTGCCAGCACCTCCTCCGGGACTAGCGGGACCGAGCAGTACTTC. V gene TRBV3-1 (or the pseudogene TRBV3-2) combines with J gene TRBJ2-7; 13 bases fit TRBD2. The germline CDR1 and CDR2 sequences are LGHDT and YNNKEL (reference sequence). This CDR3 is 15 amino acids long. V gave up 7 bases and J gave up 6 bases; unmatched junction bases: 9.

This chain connects TRBV6-6 to TRBJ1-2, with 10 positions matching TRBD1. Trimming took 6 bases from V and 8 from J; bases not matched to a gene: 6. The CDR3 has 13 amino acids. Germline CDR1 is MNHNY and CDR2 is SVGAGI (reference sequence). The CDR3 region is CASRAGDRGGYTF. CDR3 in DNA: TGTGCCAGCAGAGCAGGGGACAGGGGCGGCTACACCTTC.

The chain links TRBV6-5 to TRBJ2-1, with 7 bases identical to TRBD1. V lost 10 bases to trimming and J lost 6 bases; unmatched junction nucleotides: 12. Germline V gene sequence: CDR1 MNHEY, CDR2 SVGAGI. The length of the CDR3 is 14 residues. CDR3 amino acids: CAIGTAQLRNEQFF. The CDR3 DNA reads as TGTGCCATAGGGACAGCCCAGTTACGCAATGAGCAGTTCTTC.

This chain connects TRBV11-2 to TRBJ1-2; D ambiguous. Germline V gives CDR1 SGHAT, CDR2 FQNNGV. The CDR3 has 13 residues. V gave up 5 bases and J gave up 4 bases, with 11 bases separating them. The CDR3 spells CASSLERSYGYTF. Written as DNA, the CDR3 is TGTGCCAGCAGCCTTGAAAGGAGCTATGGCTACACCTTC.

In its sample, this clone was seen once. The rearrangement links TRBV5-4 to TRBJ2-1, with 8 bases that match TRBD2. V was pared by 0 bases and J by 4 bases, with 6 bases of the junction left unmatched. The CDR3 extends over 16 amino acids. Germline CDR1 and CDR2: SGHNT and YYREEE (reference sequence). This chain's CDR3 is CASSLGRRGGYNEQFF. The CDR3 nucleotides are TGTGCCAGCAGCTTGGGCCGACGGGGGGGATACAATGAGCAGTTCTTC.

This clone was counted ten times or more. J is TRBJ1-4 and V is TRBV30, with D hard to call. Trimming shortened V by 0 bases and J by 7 bases, and 9 bases separated the two germline ends. The CDR3 extends over 13 amino acids. The germline V gene encodes CDR1 GTSNPN and CDR2 SVGIG (reference sequence). CDR3 sequence: CAWSVWGAEKLFF. DNA for the CDR3: TGTGCCTGGAGTGTATGGGGAGCTGAAAAACTGTTTTTT.